Shown below are 9 T cell receptor beta chains from a single sample sequenced in a study of breast tumors, draining lymph nodes, adjacent tissues. In TCRdb, the multiplex PCR reads were re-called with MiXCR into one record per CDR3 protein. This sample has about 35,000 distinct CDR3 sequences, with 35% to 40% found just once. The sequencing sample was made of breast tumor tissue. All receptors come from a female donor with breast cancer. Some clones in this sample may be carry-over from other donors' samples.

This clonotype was counted many times. J is TRBJ2-1 and V is TRBV11-2; TRBD2 is a possible D gene (5 bases). The germline V gene has CDR1 SGHAT and CDR2 FQNNGV. The CDR3 spans 17 residues. V was cut by 5 bases and J by 7 bases, with 24 bases left in between. The CDR3 spells CASSAAVVARGYNEQFF. CDR3 in DNA: TGTGCCAGCAGCGCAGCGGTGGTAGCCCGAGGGTATAATGAGCAGTTCTTC.

This clonotype was counted many times. The rearrangement links TRBV10-3 to TRBJ2-5, with D possibly TRBD2 on 6 matching bases. CDR1 and CDR2 from the germline V gene are ENHRY and SYGVKD. CDR3 length equals 13 residues. Between the trimmed V and J ends, which lost 6 bases and 5 bases, there was a span of 13 bases. For the CDR3, the DNA is TGTGCCATCAGGGAGGGAGCGGTGGAGACCCAGTACTTC. Protein sequence: CAIREGAVETQYF.

There are many counts of this clonotype. The gene calls are TRBV9 and TRBJ2-7, with TRBD2 as a possible D gene (6 bases). The CDR3 loop spans 14 amino acids. V was cut by 2 bases and J by 6 bases, with 15 bases left in between. Germline CDR1 reads SGDLS; CDR2 reads YYNGEE. The CDR3, as DNA: TGTGCCAGCAGCGTCTCCGCGGGGACTCGCGAGCAGTACTTC. This gives the protein CASSVSAGTREQYF. The complete variable domain, with remaining parts taken from reference TRBV9 and TRBJ2-7, reads DSGVTQTPKHLITATGQRVTLRCSPRSGDLSVYWYQQSLDQGLQFLIQYYNGEERAKGNILERFSAQQFPDLHSELNLSSLELGDSALYFCASSVSAGTREQYFGPGTRLTVT.

Comments on this clonotype: A much larger clonotype is one base distant, so this may be a read error. The J gene is TRBJ1-5, the V gene TRBV28; no reliable D call. This CDR3 contains 15 residues. Germline values: CDR1 MDHEN, CDR2 SYDVKM. Here the CDR3 DNA reads TGTGCCAGCAGCCCGGGCCTCTATAGCAGTCAGCCCCAGCATTTT. Translating gives CASSPGLYSSQPQHF.

This clonotype showed up many times. This chain uses TRBV9 with TRBJ2-5; 8 bases are a match to TRBD1. Trimming cost V 3 bases and J 5 bases; bases outside gene matches: 6. CDR1 is SGDLS and CDR2 is YYNGEE in the germline V gene. The CDR3 spans 14 residues. The CDR3 here is CASSASGGAETQYF. The CDR3 DNA reads as TGTGCCAGCAGCGCTTCAGGGGGCGCGGAGACCCAGTACTTC.

The chain combines TRBV27 with TRBJ2-2; a possible D gene is TRBD1 (5 bases). The V end was cut by 7 bases, the J end by 4 bases, with 19 bases between. The CDR3 length is 16 residues. From germline, CDR1 is MNHEY and CDR2 SMNVEV (reference sequence). CDR3 loop: CASTPNPTVLTGELFF. CDR3 nucleotide sequence: TGTGCCAGCACCCCAAACCCGACAGTACTCACCGGGGAGCTGTTTTTT.

Notes on this clonotype: The junction departs from the called germline gene at one end, perhaps through a read error. This chain connects TRBV7-6 to TRBJ2-1; no reliable D call. CDR1 is SGHVS and CDR2 is FNYEAQ in the germline V gene. This CDR3 contains 15 residues. The CDR3 bases are TGCGCCAGCAGCTTAGGCCTACAGTGGTACAATGAGCAGTTCTTC. It specifies CASSLGLQWYNEQFF.

V usage is TRBV2 and J usage is TRBJ2-1; D is ambiguous. V lost 4 bases to trimming and J lost 7 bases, with 5 bases between them. This CDR3 comprises 11 residues. In germline, CDR1 is SNHLY, CDR2 FYNNEI. CDR3 sequence (DNA): TGTGCCAGCAGTGTGATGAATGAGCAGTTCTTC. The encoded protein is CASSVMNEQFF. The variable domain in full, completed from reference TRBV2 and TRBJ2-1, reads EPEVTQTPSHQVTQMGQEVILRCVPISNHLYFYWYRQILGQKVEFLVSFYNNEISEKSEIFDDQFSVERPDGSNFTLKIRSTKLEDSAMYFCASSVMNEQFFGPGTRLTVL.

J is TRBJ1-6 and V is TRBV20-1; maybe TRBD1 (5 bases). The CDR3 is 14 amino acids. Per germline, CDR1 DFQATT and CDR2 SNEGSKA (reference sequence). Trimming removed 2 bases at V and 8 bases at J, with 13 bases between. The CDR3 region has the DNA TGCAGTGCTAGAACAGGCAGGAGGGATTCACCCCTCCACTTT. Protein: CSARTGRRDSPLHF.